These T cell receptor beta chains were read from a single sample in a study of blood T cell repertoires in COVID-19. Profiled with immunoSEQ multiplex PCR; TCRdb holds only in-frame clones, not every one. The sample shows about 120,000 clones, approximately 90% of them seen only once. Sequenced sample: peripheral blood. Source of these receptors: a woman in her fifties or sixties with acute or convalescent COVID-19. The CDR3 runs from the conserved cysteine through the conserved F or W. The D gene is left open where the match is weak. Only some rows state a clone size, as once, few, many or a class for expanded clones.

cdr3_aa cdr3_nt j_call d_call clone_size v_call
CASSPPSRVRNYGYTF TGTGCCAGCTCACCACCGTCCAGGGTCCGGAACTATGGCTACACCTTC TRBJ1-2 - - TRBV18
CASSFGQGWTEAFF TGTGCCAGCAGCTTTGGACAGGGTTGGACTGAAGCTTTCTTT TRBJ1-1 TRBD1 - TRBV13
CASSEAGRSYQETQYF TGTGCCAGCAGTGAAGCGGGGCGCAGCTACCAAGAGACCCAGTACTTC TRBJ2-5 - - TRBV2
CASSLTESYEQYF TGTGCCAGCAGTTTAACTGAGTCCTACGAGCAGTACTTC TRBJ2-7 - - TRBV28
CASSPLLNTEAFF TGTGCCAGCTCACCCCTACTTAACACTGAAGCTTTCTTT TRBJ1-1 - - TRBV18
CAISESGKRTEAFF TGTGCCATCAGTGAGTCAGGCAAGAGGACTGAAGCTTTCTTT TRBJ1-1 - once TRBV10-3
CASSNTDSSFNYGYTF TGTGCCAGCTCAAACACAGACAGCTCTTTTAACTATGGCTACACCTTC TRBJ1-2 - - TRBV18
CASSSGLPRYEQYF TGTGCCAGCAGTTCCGGACTACCTCGCTACGAGCAGTACTTC TRBJ2-7 - - TRBV28
CASSQAGTGSGLNYGYTF TGTGCCAGCAGCCAAGCCGGGACAGGGAGCGGGTTGAACTATGGCTACACCTTC TRBJ1-2 TRBD1 - TRBV14
CASSERTGGKLFF TGTGCCAGCAGTGAACGGACTGGCGGAAAACTGTTTTTT TRBJ1-4 - - TRBV2
CASSVGGGGVYEQYF TGTGCCAGCAGCGTAGGCGGTGGAGGGGTCTACGAGCAGTACTTC TRBJ2-7 - - TRBV9
CASSSDRDPSYEQYF TGTGCCAGCAGCTCAGACAGGGACCCATCCTACGAGCAGTACTTC TRBJ2-7 TRBD1 - TRBV7-2
CASKEGLSSYNSPLHF TGTGCCAGTAAGGAGGGCTTGAGCTCCTATAATTCACCCCTCCACTTT TRBJ1-6 - - TRBV19
CAISDRDNQPQHF TGTGCCATCAGCGACAGGGATAATCAGCCCCAGCATTTT TRBJ1-5 TRBD1 - TRBV10-3
CASSFEGGNTEAFF TGTGCCAGCAGCTTCGAAGGGGGCAACACTGAAGCTTTCTTT TRBJ1-1 TRBD1 - TRBV7-9
CASGPLLTGAEAFF TGTGCTAGTGGTCCACTTCTAACAGGGGCTGAAGCTTTCTTT TRBJ1-1 TRBD1 - TRBV12-5
CASSSPRTLGVTIYF TGTGCCAGCAGTTCCCCTCGGACGCTCGGGGTCACCATATATTTT TRBJ1-3 - once TRBV6-2/TRBV6-3
CASSISSRRGNQPQHF TGTGCCAGTAGTATTTCGTCCCGTCGGGGCAATCAGCCCCAGCATTTT TRBJ1-5 - - TRBV19
CANSQDRWRIHGYTF TGCGCCAACAGCCAAGATAGATGGCGGATACATGGCTACACCTTC TRBJ1-2 - - TRBV4-3
CASSPSTGGTDTQYF TGTGCCAGCAGTCCCTCAACGGGGGGTACAGATACGCAGTATTTT TRBJ2-3 TRBD2 - TRBV6-4
CASSSGTGVLTEAFF TGCGCCAGCAGCTCCGGGACAGGGGTATTAACTGAAGCTTTCTTT TRBJ1-1 TRBD1 - TRBV5-1
CASSERGGYGYTF TGTGCCAGCAGTGAGCGAGGAGGGTATGGCTACACCTTC TRBJ1-2 - - TRBV6-1
CASRLAGELFF TGTGCCAGCAGACTAGCCGGGGAGCTGTTTTTT TRBJ2-2 - - TRBV3-1/TRBV3-2
CASSFRGISGSYEQYF TGCGCCAGCAGCTTCCGGGGGATTAGCGGGTCCTACGAGCAGTACTTC TRBJ2-7 TRBD2 - TRBV5-1
CASSLWVGPPGSGNTIYF TGTGCCAGCAGCTTATGGGTTGGGCCGCCTGGGTCTGGAAACACCATATATTTT TRBJ1-3 - - TRBV11-2
CASSPGQVNTEAFF TGTGCCAGTAGCCCCGGACAGGTGAACACTGAAGCTTTCTTT TRBJ1-1 TRBD1 - TRBV19
CASSIAGGPVETQYF TGTGCCAGCAGCATAGCGGGGGGGCCCGTTGAGACCCAGTACTTC TRBJ2-5 TRBD2 - TRBV9
CSVLLDTGELFF TGCAGCGTACTCCTAGACACCGGGGAGCTGTTTTTT TRBJ2-2 - once TRBV29-1
CASSPEQLPYGYTF TGTGCCAGCAGTCCGGAACAGCTTCCCTATGGCTACACCTTC TRBJ1-2 - few TRBV7-6
CASVRGRGNTEAFF TGTGCCAGCGTCCGGGGCAGGGGGAACACTGAAGCTTTCTTT TRBJ1-1 - - TRBV7-3
CASRRLDSGPEKLFF TGTGCCAGCAGACGTCTCGACTCCGGCCCCGAAAAACTGTTTTTT TRBJ1-4 - - TRBV28
CASGARNTEAFF TGCGCCAGCGGAGCGAGGAACACTGAAGCTTTCTTT TRBJ1-1 - - TRBV10-2
CASSSGLGSPLHF TGTGCCAGCAGTTCAGGGTTAGGTTCACCCCTCCACTTT TRBJ1-6 - - TRBV6-5
CATSSSRRPKAFF TGTGCCACCTCCTCGTCACGGCGGCCTAAAGCTTTCTTT TRBJ1-1 - few TRBV28
CASSDSRRAFF TGTGCCAGCAGTGATAGTCGCCGGGCTTTCTTT TRBJ1-1 - - TRBV27
CATMGRYNKQYF TGTGCCACCATGGGCCGGTATAACAAGCAGTACTTC TRBJ2-7 - - TRBV19